This T cell receptor (beta chain) was captured by sequencing in a study of beta chain features in type 1 diabetes. Overall study context: Analysis included over 100,000,000 sorted cells drawn from all samples. Study outcomes and limitations: VDJ junctions from patients with type 1 diabetes contained fewer insertions and more deletions. The cDNA sequencing approach could over-represent high-TCR-expressing cells.

Remarks on this clone: The target antigen is unknown.

The CDR3 covers 20 residues. J was trimmed by 0 bases and V by 0 bases; bases with no gene match: 6. Germline assignment: CDR1 SGHTA and CDR2 FQGNSA. The isolated RNA, all of it, was reverse transcribed, so expressed TCRB transcripts were what got sequenced. This table comes from immunoSEQ multiplex PCR, and its TCRdb copy is limited to in-frame clones, with some not included. The sample records 620,000 or so clones, 15% to 19% being singletons. The sequencing input was naive CD4+ T cells from blood. This sequence originates from a man younger than 35 in good health. The rearrangement joins TRBV7-2 to TRBJ2-4; 15 bases are a match to TRBD2. Here the CDR3 DNA reads TGTGCCAGCAGCTTAGCGGGGACTAGCGGGGGGACCCTAGCCAAAAACATTCAGTACTTC. Its translation is CASSLAGTSGGTLAKNIQYF.